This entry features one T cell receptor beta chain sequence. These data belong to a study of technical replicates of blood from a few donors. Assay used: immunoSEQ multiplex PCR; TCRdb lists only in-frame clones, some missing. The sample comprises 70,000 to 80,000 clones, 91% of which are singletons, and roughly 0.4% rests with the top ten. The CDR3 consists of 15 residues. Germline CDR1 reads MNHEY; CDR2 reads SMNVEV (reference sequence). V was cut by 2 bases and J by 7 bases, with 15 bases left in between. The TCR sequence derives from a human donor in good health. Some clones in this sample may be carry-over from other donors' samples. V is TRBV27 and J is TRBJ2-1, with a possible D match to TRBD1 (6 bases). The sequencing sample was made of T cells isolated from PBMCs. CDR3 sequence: CASSLTRTVANEQFF. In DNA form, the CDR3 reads TGTGCCAGCAGTTTAACTCGGACAGTGGCGAATGAGCAGTTCTTC.